The clone carrying this T cell receptor beta chain was seen many times. A single record per CDR3 protein comes from TCRdb applying MiXCR to the 5' RACE reads. The data show tens of thousands of distinct CDR3 sequences, with 26% seen just once and 3.5% to 4% held by the top ten. The germline V gene encodes CDR1 SGHRS and CDR2 YFSETQ. This CDR3 comprises 14 residues. Between the trimmed V and J ends, which lost 4 bases and 1 base, there was a span of 11 bases. Sequences were obtained from naive CD4+ T cells sorted from a lymph node. Subset denoted: naive CD4+ T cells, CD4+CD45RA+CD25-. J is TRBJ1-2 and V is TRBV5-1, with D unclear. This sequence originates from a female donor with breast cancer. The CDR3, as DNA: TGCGCCAGCAGCCCCTCACCCGGTAACTATGGCTACACCTTC. It translates to CASSPSPGNYGYTF. Drawing the rest from reference TRBV5-1 and TRBJ1-2, the complete variable domain is KAGVTQTPRYLIKTRGQQVTLSCSPISGHRSVSWYQQTPGQGLQFLFEYFSETQRNKGNFPGRFSGRQFSNSRSEMNVSTLELGDSALYLCASSPSPGNYGYTFGSGTRLTVV.